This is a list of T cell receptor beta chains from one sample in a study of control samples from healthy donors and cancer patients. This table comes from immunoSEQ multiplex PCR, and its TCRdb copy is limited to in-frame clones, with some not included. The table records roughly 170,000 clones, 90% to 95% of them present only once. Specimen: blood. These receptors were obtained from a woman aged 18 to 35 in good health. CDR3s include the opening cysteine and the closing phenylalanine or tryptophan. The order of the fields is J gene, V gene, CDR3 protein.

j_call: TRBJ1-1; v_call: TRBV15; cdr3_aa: CATSIREPPMNTEAFF
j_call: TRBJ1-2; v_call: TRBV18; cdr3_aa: CASSPDKNYGYTF
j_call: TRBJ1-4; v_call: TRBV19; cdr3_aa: CASREMRGEKLFF
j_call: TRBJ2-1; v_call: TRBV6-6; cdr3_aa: CASTTSGTLLNEQFF
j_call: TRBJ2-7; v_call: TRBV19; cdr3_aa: CASSPPTRIYEQYF
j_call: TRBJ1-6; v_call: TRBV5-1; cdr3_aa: CASSAGGTDNSPLHF
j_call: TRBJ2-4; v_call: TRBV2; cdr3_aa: CATKGDSSFQYF
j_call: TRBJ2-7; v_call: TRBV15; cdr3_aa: CATSSGSAEQYF
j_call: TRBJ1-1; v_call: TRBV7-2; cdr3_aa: CASSLQVDTEAFF
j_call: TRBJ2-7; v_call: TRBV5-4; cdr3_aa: CASSSTSDHSYEQYF
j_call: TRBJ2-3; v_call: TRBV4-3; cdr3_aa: CASSQVWGGTDTQYF
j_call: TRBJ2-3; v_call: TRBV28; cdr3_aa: CASTLSPTLGTDTQYF
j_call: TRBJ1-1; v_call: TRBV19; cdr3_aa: CASKMNTEAFF
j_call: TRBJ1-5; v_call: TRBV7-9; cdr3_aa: CASSLAGGGNQPQHF
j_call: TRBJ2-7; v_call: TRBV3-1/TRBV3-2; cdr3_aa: CASSQEWREQYF
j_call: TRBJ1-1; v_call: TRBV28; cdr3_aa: CASSTLNGGRTEAFF
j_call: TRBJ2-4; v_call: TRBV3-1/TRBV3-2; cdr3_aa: CASSQDKNSLAKNIQYF
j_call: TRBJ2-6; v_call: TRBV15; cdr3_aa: CATSRDPRVAGANVLTF
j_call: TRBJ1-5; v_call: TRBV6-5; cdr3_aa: CASSQYRDTGKHF
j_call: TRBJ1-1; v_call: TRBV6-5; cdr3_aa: CASRDESEAFF
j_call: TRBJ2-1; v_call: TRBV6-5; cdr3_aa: CASSYSAEYNEQFF
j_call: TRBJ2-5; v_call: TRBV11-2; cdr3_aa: CASSPLPGGQETQYF
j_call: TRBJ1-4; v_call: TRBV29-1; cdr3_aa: CSAWTGFEKLFF